Below, 16 T cell receptor beta chains from the same sample are listed, as sequenced in a study of cytomegalovirus exposure and HLA in healthy donors. PCR involved 60 Vbeta and 13 Jbeta primers. Sequencing used immunoSEQ multiplex PCR; TCRdb keeps in-frame clones, though not all of them. This specimen shows 90,000 to 130,000 clones; the ten leading clones hold approximately 3.7%. The sample comprised PBMCs. The source is a man aged 25-40 years in good health and CMV-seronegative.

This chain's CDR3 is CASSIERGFYEQYF. The CDR3 bases are TGTGCCAGTAGTATCGAAAGGGGGTTCTACGAGCAGTACTTC. The chain recombines TRBV19 with TRBJ2-7, with D perhaps matching TRBD1 (6 bases). V was pared by 3 bases and J by 3 bases, with 12 bases between. Germline loops: CDR1 LNHDA, CDR2 SQIVND (reference sequence). CDR3 length equals 14 residues. Using reference TRBV19 and TRBJ2-7 for the parts outside the CDR3, the full variable domain is DGGITQSPKYLFRKEGQNVTLSCEQNLNHDAMYWYRQDPGQGLRLIYYSQIVNDFQKGDIAEGYSVSREKKESFPLTVTSAQKNPTAFYLCASSIERGFYEQYFGPGTRLTVT.

The gene calls are TRBV2 and TRBJ1-3, with D unclear. The CDR3 spans 15 residues. CDR1 and CDR2 from the germline V gene are SNHLY and FYNNEI. V lost 2 bases and J lost 0, with 8 bases in between. This chain's CDR3 is CASSEFGDSGNTIYF. The CDR3 DNA sequence: TGTGCCAGCAGTGAATTCGGGGACTCTGGAAACACCATATATTTT.

V gene TRBV2 combines with J gene TRBJ2-3, with TRBD2 matching 9 bases. After removal of 6 bases from V and 2 bases from J, the junction contained 9 bases not matched to a gene. The germline gives CDR1 SNHLY, CDR2 FYNNEI. This CDR3 comprises 16 residues. The CDR3 bases are TGTGCCAGCAGATCGGATAGCGGGGGCGTCACAGATACGCAGTATTTT. Its translation: CASRSDSGGVTDTQYF.

The chain employs TRBV18 and TRBJ1-5, with TRBD1 matching 11 bases. The CDR3 runs 15 residues. Trimming removed 4 bases from V and 6 bases from J; junction bases left unmatched: 5. CDR1 is KGHSH and CDR2 is LQKENI in the germline V gene. The CDR3 DNA reads as TGTGCCAGCTCACGGACAGGGGGCGAGAGTCAGCCCCAGCATTTT. This translates into CASSRTGGESQPQHF.

This chain links TRBV7-2 with TRBJ1-1, with unresolved D. Germline V CDR1 and CDR2: SGHTA, FQGNSA. V was trimmed by 5 bases and J by 0 bases, leaving 10 bases between them. The CDR3 spans 14 residues. The CDR3 DNA follows: TGTGCCAGCAGCATCCGGCGGTTGAACACTGAAGCTTTCTTT. This gives the protein CASSIRRLNTEAFF.

The chain combines TRBV7-9 with TRBJ1-2, with D tentatively TRBD1 (6 bases). CDR1 and CDR2 from the germline V gene are SEHNR and FQNEAQ (reference sequence). V was clipped by 1 base and J by 2 bases, with 11 bases between them. This CDR3 is built from 15 residues. Written as DNA, the CDR3 is TGTGCCAGCAGCTTAGGGGAGGGGGTGAACTATGGCTACACCTTC. Translating gives CASSLGEGVNYGYTF. The whole variable domain, filled in from reference TRBV7-9 and TRBJ1-2, reads DTGVSQNPRHKITKRGQNVTFRCDPISEHNRLYWYRQTLGQGPEFLTYFQNEAQLEKSRLLSDRFSAERPKGSFSTLEIQRTEQGDSAMYLCASSLGEGVNYGYTFGSGTRLTVV.

The rearrangement uses TRBV5-1 and TRBJ2-1; D remains ambiguous. V was shortened by 0 bases and J by 6 bases, with 7 bases between the two germline ends. CDR1 is SGHRS, CDR2 YFSETQ, per germline. This CDR3 spans 13 amino acids. The chain's CDR3 is CASSLGLFNEQFF. The CDR3 DNA follows: TGCGCCAGCAGCTTGGGGCTTTTCAATGAGCAGTTCTTC. Full variable domain (remainder filled in from reference TRBV5-1 and TRBJ2-1): KAGVTQTPRYLIKTRGQQVTLSCSPISGHRSVSWYQQTPGQGLQFLFEYFSETQRNKGNFPGRFSGRQFSNSRSEMNVSTLELGDSALYLCASSLGLFNEQFFGPGTRLTVL.

In the case of this clone: A read error may produce the germline difference seen at one junction end. The V call is TRBV2, the J call TRBJ2-7; D is unclear. CDR1 is SNHLY and CDR2 is FYNNEI in the germline V gene. The CDR3 length is 13 residues. The CDR3 DNA sequence: TGTGCCAGCAGTGAAATTGATGCCTACGAGCGGTACTTC. Amino acids: CASSEIDAYERYF.

The V call is TRBV30, the J call TRBJ1-2; D is possibly TRBD1 (6 bases). V lost 3 bases, J lost 2 bases, and 10 bases lay in between. Germline loops: CDR1 GTSNPN, CDR2 SVGIG (reference sequence). The CDR3 consists of 13 residues. The chain's CDR3 is CAWRDRQNYGYTF. As DNA, the CDR3 is TGTGCCTGGAGGGACAGACAAAACTATGGCTACACCTTC.

This chain connects TRBV27 to TRBJ2-3; TRBD1 matches at 7 bases. The CDR3 totals 15 residues. V lost 6 bases to trimming and J lost 4 bases; unmatched junction nucleotides: 10. CDR1 and CDR2 from the germline V gene are MNHEY and SMNVEV (reference sequence). DNA for the CDR3: TGTGCCAGCAGGCCCCGGGACAGACCTTCAGATACGCAGTATTTT. This codes for CASRPRDRPSDTQYF.

The chain combines TRBV14 with TRBJ2-7; 13 bases agree with TRBD2. Unmatched junction bases numbered 5, after V lost 3 bases and J lost 3 bases. The CDR3 runs to 16 residues. CDR1 is SGHDN, CDR2 FVKESK, per germline. CDR3 loop: CASSHRLAGGHYEQYF. The CDR3 bases are TGTGCCAGCAGCCACCGACTAGCGGGGGGCCACTACGAGCAGTACTTC.

CDR3 DNA sequence: TGTGCCAGCAGACCCTTTACAGGATTGAACGAGCAGTACTTC. Protein: CASRPFTGLNEQYF. The V gene is TRBV27, the J gene TRBJ2-7; tentative D call: TRBD1 (5 bases). V dropped 6 bases and J dropped 5 bases, with 17 bases sitting between them. CDR1 and CDR2 from the germline V gene are MNHEY and SMNVEV (reference sequence). CDR3 length equals 14 residues.

The gene calls are TRBV30 and TRBJ2-3; the match to TRBD2 covers 8 bases. This CDR3 contains 16 residues. Germline V gene lookup returns CDR1 GTSNPN and CDR2 SVGIG (reference sequence). J gave up 1 base and V 3 bases, and 9 bases lay outside the gene matches. CDR3 bases: TGTGCCTGGAGCCACGGTCTAGCGGGTGGCACAGATACGCAGTATTTT. This sequence encodes CAWSHGLAGGTDTQYF. The full variable domain, with the rest looked up from reference TRBV30 and TRBJ2-3, is SQTIHQWPATLVQPVGSPLSLECTVEGTSNPNLYWYRQAAGRGLQLLFYSVGIGQISSEVPQNLSASRPQDRQFILSSKKLLLSDSGFYLCAWSHGLAGGTDTQYFGPGTRLTVL.

The rearrangement uses TRBV7-6 and TRBJ2-2; 9 bases match TRBD1. Germline loops: CDR1 SGHVS, CDR2 FNYEAQ. CDR3 size: 15 residues. V shed 6 bases, J shed 2 bases, and the junction held 4 bases outside the gene matches. The CDR3, as DNA: TGTGCCAGCAGTCAACAGGGGGCAAACACCGGGGAGCTGTTTTTT. Its translation is CASSQQGANTGELFF.

This rearrangement joins TRBV4-3 to TRBJ1-5; TRBD1 is a possible D gene (6 bases). Germline loops: CDR1 LGHNA, CDR2 YSLEER. The CDR3 is made up of 14 amino acids. V was shortened by 1 base and J by 9 bases, with 13 bases between the two germline ends. The CDR3 DNA is TGCGCCAGCAGCCAAGGGGACACCACAGGGCCCCAGCATTTT. Its protein is CASSQGDTTGPQHF.

This chain joins TRBV15 and TRBJ2-7, with D perhaps matching TRBD1 (6 bases). This CDR3 region has 15 residues. V was shortened by 4 bases and J by 3 bases, with 16 bases between the two germline ends. Germline assignment: CDR1 LNHNV and CDR2 YYDKDF (reference sequence). CDR3 coding DNA: TGTGCCACCAGCATTGGACTCGAGGGACACTACGAGCAGTACTTC. Translation: CATSIGLEGHYEQYF.